This TCR beta chain is drawn from a study of OX40 agonist ivuxolimab in advanced cancers. Study as a whole: In this trial design, patients received ivuxolimab intravenously at 0.01 to 10 mg/kg every 2 weeks. Patients undergoing dose escalation presented with hepatocellular carcinoma, melanoma, renal cell or head and neck cancer.

V lost 5 bases and J 1 base, leaving 17 bases between the germline ends. From germline, CDR1 is MDHEN and CDR2 SYDVKM. CDR3 length equals 16 residues. Libraries were prepared by immunoSEQ multiplex PCR; TCRdb keeps only in-frame clonotypes and omits some of them. There are roughly 90,000 clones in the sample; more than 80% occur only once, and about 9% lies in the top ten. The chain carries TRBV28 and TRBJ1-1; D gene ambiguous. The sample here was CD4+ or CD8+ T cells sorted from blood, taken in a trial of the OX40 agonist ivuxolimab. This clonotype was sampled from an adult with an advanced solid tumor such as melanoma, head and neck, liver or kidney cancer. CDR3 region: CASSPPPRHRNTEAFF. DNA for the CDR3: TGTGCCAGCAGTCCCCCTCCTCGCCATAGGAACACTGAAGCTTTCTTT.